The T cell receptor beta chain under discussion was sequenced for a study of T cell repertoires in cytomegalovirus infection. The overall study: Public TCR beta signatures were indicative of both CMV infection and a matching HLA type. Overall study findings and caveats: Cumulated frequencies of public TCR beta families served to identify carriers of CMV plus the relevant HLA. CMV-specific TCR beta clonotypes restricted by HLA-C were the ones dominating the ex vivo response.

CDR1 is LNHDA, CDR2 SQIVND, per germline (reference sequence). There are 10 residues in the CDR3. The sample holds a few counts of this clonotype. Its antigen is unidentified. TCRdb recomputed calls from the reads with MiXCR, one row per CDR3 protein. Among 200,000 or so distinct CDR3 sequences listed, 28% were seen once. The sequencing sample was made of PBMCs. The receptor was derived from a human donor in good health (CMV status not recorded). Some clones in this sample may be carry-over from other donors' samples. The V call is TRBV19, the J call TRBJ2-1; D is uncertain. CDR3 in amino acids: CSVGYNEQFF. The DNA of the CDR3 is TGTTCAGTGGGGTACAATGAGCAGTTCTTC.